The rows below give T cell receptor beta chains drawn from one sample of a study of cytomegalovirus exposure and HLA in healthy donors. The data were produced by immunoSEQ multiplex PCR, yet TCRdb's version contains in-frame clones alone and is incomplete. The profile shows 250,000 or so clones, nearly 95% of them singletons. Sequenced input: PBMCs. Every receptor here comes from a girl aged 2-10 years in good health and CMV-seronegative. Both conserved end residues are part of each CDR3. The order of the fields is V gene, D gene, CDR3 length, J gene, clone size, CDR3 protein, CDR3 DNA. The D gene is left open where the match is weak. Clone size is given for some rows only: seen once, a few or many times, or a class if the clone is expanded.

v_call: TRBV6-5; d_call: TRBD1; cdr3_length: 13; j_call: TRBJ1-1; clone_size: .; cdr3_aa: CASSYGTGTEAFF; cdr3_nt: TGTGCCAGCAGTTACGGGACAGGCACTGAAGCTTTCTTT
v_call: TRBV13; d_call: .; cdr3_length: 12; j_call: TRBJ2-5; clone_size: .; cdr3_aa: CASTRGRETQYF; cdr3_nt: TGTGCCAGCACCCGGGGTAGAGAGACCCAGTACTTC
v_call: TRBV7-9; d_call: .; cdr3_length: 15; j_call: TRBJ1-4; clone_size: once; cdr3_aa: CSSSLAEAGTEKLFF; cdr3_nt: TGTTCCAGCAGCTTAGCGGAAGCCGGGACAGAAAAACTGTTTTTT
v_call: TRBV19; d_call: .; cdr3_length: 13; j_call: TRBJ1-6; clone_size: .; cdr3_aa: CASSISYNSPLHF; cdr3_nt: TGTGCCAGTAGTATCAGTTATAATTCACCCCTCCACTTT
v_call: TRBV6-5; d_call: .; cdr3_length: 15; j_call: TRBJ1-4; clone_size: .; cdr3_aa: CASSLTVATNEKLFF; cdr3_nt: TGTGCCAGCAGTCTTACAGTCGCAACTAATGAAAAACTGTTTTTT
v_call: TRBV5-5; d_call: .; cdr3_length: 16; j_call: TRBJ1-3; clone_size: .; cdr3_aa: CASSLVWPHSGNTIYF; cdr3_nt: TGTGCCAGCAGCTTGGTTTGGCCGCACTCTGGAAACACCATATATTTT
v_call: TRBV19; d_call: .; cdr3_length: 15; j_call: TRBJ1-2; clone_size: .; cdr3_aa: CASTLGTTSDYGYTF; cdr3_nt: TGTGCCAGTACCTTAGGGACTACAAGCGACTATGGCTACACCTTC
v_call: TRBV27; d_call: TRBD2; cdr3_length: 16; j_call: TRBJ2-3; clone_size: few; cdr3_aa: CASSGFPGGGGDTQYF; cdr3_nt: TGTGCCAGCAGTGGTTTCCCGGGGGGGGGCGGAGATACGCAGTATTTT
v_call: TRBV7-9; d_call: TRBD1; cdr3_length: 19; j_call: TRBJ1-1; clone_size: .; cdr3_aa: CASSSISDRGRVWNTEAFF; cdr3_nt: TGTGCCAGCAGCTCTATTTCGGACAGGGGGCGCGTCTGGAACACTGAAGCTTTCTTT
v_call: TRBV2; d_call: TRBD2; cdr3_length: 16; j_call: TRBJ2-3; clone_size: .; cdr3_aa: CASSSRTSGSTDTQYF; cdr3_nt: TGTGCCAGCAGTTCCCGGACTAGCGGGTCCACAGATACGCAGTATTTT
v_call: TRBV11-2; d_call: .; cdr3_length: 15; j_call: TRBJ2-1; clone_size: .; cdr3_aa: CASSLDRGVGDEQFF; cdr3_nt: TGTGCCAGCAGCTTAGATCGCGGGGTAGGCGATGAGCAGTTCTTC
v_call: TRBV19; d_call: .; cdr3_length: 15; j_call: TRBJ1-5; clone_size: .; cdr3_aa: CASSSQALSNQPQHF; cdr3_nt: TGTGCCAGTAGTAGCCAGGCTCTTAGCAATCAGCCCCAGCATTTT
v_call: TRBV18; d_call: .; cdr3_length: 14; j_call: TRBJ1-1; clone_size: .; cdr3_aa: CASSPIQGNTEAFF; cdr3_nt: TGTGCCAGCTCACCAATCCAGGGCAACACTGAAGCTTTCTTT
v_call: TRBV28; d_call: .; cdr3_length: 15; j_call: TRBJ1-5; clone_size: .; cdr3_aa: CASSSPGPSNQPQHF; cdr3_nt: TGTGCCAGCAGTTCGCCGGGTCCTAGCAATCAGCCCCAGCATTTT
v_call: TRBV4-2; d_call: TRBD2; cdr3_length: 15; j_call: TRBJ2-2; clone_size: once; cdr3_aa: CASSSGGADTGELFF; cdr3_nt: TGTGCCAGCAGCTCCGGGGGGGCCGACACCGGGGAGCTGTTTTTT
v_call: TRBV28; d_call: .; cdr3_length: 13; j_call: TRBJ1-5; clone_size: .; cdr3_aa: CASSLVLNQPQHF; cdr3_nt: TGTGCCAGCAGTTTAGTCCTCAATCAGCCCCAGCATTTT
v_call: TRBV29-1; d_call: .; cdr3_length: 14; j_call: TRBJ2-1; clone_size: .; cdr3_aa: CSAELGSSYNEQFF; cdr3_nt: TGCAGCGCCGAACTCGGGTCCTCCTACAATGAGCAGTTCTTC
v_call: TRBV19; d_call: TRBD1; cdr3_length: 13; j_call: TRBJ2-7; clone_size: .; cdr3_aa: CASSSRTGDEQYF; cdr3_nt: TGTGCCAGTAGTTCCCGGACAGGCGACGAGCAGTACTTC
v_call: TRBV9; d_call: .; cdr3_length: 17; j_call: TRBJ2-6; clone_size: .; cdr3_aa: CASSSQLQGSGANVLTF; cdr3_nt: TGTGCCAGCAGCAGTCAACTTCAGGGCTCTGGGGCCAACGTCCTGACTTTC
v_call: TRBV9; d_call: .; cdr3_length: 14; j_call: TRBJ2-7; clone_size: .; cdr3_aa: CASSVASVSYEQYF; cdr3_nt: TGTGCCAGCAGCGTAGCTAGCGTCAGCTACGAGCAGTACTTC
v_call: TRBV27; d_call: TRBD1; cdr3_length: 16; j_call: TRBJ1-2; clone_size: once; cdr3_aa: CASSLSWQGALNGYTF; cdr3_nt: TGTGCCAGCAGTTTATCGTGGCAGGGGGCTTTGAATGGCTACACCTTC
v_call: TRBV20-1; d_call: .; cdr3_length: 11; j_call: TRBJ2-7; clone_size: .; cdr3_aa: CSAPRQYEQYF; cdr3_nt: TGCAGTGCCCCGCGACAGTACGAGCAGTACTTC
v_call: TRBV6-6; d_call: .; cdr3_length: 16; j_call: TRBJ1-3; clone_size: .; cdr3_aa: CASSYRIQGFGNTIYF; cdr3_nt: TGTGCCAGCAGTTACCGAATACAGGGTTTCGGAAACACCATATATTTT
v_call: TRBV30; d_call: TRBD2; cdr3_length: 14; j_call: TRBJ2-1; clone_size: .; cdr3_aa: CAWSISGGYNEQFF; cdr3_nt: TGTGCCTGGAGTATTAGCGGGGGGTACAATGAGCAGTTCTTC
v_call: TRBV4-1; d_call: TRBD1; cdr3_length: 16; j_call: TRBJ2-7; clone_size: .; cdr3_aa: CASSQENRGRIYEQYF; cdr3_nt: TGCGCCAGCAGCCAAGAGAACAGGGGGCGCATCTACGAGCAGTACTTC
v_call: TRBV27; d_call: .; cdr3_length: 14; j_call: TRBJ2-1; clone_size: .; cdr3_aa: CASKGVALGNEQFF; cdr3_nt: TGTGCCAGCAAGGGAGTGGCCCTGGGGAATGAGCAGTTCTTC
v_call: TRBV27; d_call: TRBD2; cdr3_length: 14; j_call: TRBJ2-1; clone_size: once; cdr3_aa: CASSPSGSYNEQFF; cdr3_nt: TGTGCCAGCAGCCCTAGCGGGTCCTACAATGAGCAGTTCTTC
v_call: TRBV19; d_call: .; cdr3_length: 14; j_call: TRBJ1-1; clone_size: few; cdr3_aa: CASSIGQMNTEAFF; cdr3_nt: TGTGCCAGTAGTATCGGACAGATGAACACTGAAGCTTTCTTT
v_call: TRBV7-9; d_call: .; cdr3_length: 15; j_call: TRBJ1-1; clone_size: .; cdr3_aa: CASSLATGGLAEAFF; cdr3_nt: TGTGCCAGCAGCCTAGCGACAGGTGGTTTAGCTGAAGCTTTCTTT
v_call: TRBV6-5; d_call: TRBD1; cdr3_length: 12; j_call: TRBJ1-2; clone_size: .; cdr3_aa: CASRTGQYGYTF; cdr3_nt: TGTGCCAGCAGGACGGGACAGTATGGCTACACCTTC
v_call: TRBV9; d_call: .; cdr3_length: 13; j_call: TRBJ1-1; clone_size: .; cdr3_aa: CASRGGEEAEAFF; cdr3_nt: TGTGCCAGCCGGGGGGGGGAAGAAGCTGAAGCTTTCTTT
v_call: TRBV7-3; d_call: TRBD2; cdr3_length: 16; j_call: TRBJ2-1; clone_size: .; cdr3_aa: CASSLVAGGEYNEQFF; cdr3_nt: TGTGCCAGCAGCCTGGTAGCGGGGGGGGAGTACAATGAGCAGTTCTTC
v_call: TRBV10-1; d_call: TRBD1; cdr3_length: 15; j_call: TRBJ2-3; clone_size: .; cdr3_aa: CASSEPGQGSDTQYF; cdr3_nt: TGCGCCAGCAGTGAACCCGGACAGGGTTCCGATACGCAGTATTTT
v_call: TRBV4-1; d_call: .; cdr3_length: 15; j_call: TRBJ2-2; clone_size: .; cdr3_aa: CASSPRFLNTGELFF; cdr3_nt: TGCGCCAGCAGCCCGCGATTCCTGAACACCGGGGAGCTGTTTTTT
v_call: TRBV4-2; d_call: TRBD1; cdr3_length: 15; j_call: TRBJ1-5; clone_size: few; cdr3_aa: CASSGYRGSNQPQHF; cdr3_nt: TGTGCCAGCAGCGGATACAGGGGAAGCAATCAGCCCCAGCATTTT
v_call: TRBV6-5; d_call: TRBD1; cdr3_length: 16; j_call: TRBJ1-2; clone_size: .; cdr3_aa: CASSYFPGQTYYGYTF; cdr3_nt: TGTGCCAGCAGTTACTTCCCGGGACAGACCTACTATGGCTACACCTTC
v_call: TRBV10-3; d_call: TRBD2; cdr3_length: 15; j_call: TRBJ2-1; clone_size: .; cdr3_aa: CAISESRTGGGEQFF; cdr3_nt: TGTGCCATCAGTGAGTCGAGAACGGGCGGGGGTGAGCAGTTCTTC
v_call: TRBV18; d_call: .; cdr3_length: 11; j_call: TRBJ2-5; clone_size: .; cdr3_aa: CASSPQETQYF; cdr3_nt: TGTGCCAGCTCACCTCAGGAGACCCAGTACTTC
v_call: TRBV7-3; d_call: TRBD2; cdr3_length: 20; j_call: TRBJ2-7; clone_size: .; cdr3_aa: CASSRPPGLAGGLSSNEQYF; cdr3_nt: TGTGCCAGCAGTCGACCTCCGGGACTAGCGGGGGGGTTGTCATCCAACGAGCAGTACTTC
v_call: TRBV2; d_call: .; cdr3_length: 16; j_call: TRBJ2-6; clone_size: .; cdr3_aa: CASAVTSSAGANVLTF; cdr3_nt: TGTGCCAGCGCGGTCACAAGTTCCGCTGGGGCCAACGTCCTGACTTTC
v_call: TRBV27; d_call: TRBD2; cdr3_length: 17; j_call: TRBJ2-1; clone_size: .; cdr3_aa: CASSSPRGSGNRGEQFF; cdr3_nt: TGTGCCAGCAGTTCCCCCCGGGGTAGCGGGAATCGGGGTGAGCAGTTCTTC
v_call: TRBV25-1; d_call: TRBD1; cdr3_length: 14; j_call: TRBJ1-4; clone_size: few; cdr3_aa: CASSDDRGHEKLFF; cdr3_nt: TGTGCCAGCAGTGACGACAGGGGCCATGAAAAACTGTTTTTT
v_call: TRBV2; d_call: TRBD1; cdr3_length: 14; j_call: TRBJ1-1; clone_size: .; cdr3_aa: CARLQGAGETEAFF; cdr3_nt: TGTGCCAGACTTCAGGGGGCTGGGGAGACTGAAGCTTTCTTT
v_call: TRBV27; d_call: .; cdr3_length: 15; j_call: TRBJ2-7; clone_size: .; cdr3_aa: CASSLSEQGSYEQYF; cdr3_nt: TGTGCCAGCAGTTTATCGGAGCAGGGATCCTACGAGCAGTACTTC
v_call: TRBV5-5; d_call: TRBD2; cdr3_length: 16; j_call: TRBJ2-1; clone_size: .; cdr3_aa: CASRPGTSGSYNEQFF; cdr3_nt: TGTGCCAGCAGACCCGGGACTAGCGGATCCTACAATGAGCAGTTCTTC
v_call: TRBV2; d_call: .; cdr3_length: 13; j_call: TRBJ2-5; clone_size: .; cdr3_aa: CASTPGRRETQYF; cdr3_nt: TGTGCCAGCACGCCAGGCCGGCGAGAGACCCAGTACTTC
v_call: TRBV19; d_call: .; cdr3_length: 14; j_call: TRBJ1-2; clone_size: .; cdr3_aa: CASSRQVSGYGYTF; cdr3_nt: TGTGCCAGTAGTAGGCAGGTGAGCGGGTATGGCTACACCTTC
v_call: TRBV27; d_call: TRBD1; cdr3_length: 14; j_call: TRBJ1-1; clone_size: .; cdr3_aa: CASRPGTANTEAFF; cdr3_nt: TGTGCCAGCAGGCCCGGGACAGCGAACACTGAAGCTTTCTTT
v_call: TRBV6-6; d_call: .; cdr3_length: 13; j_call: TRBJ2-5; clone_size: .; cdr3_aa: CASSLSGQETQYF; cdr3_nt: TGTGCCAGCAGCCTTAGCGGCCAAGAGACCCAGTACTTC
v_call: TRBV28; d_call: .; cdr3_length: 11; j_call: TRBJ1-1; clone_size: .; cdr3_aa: CASSSGFEAFF; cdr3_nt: TGTGCCAGCAGTTCAGGGTTTGAAGCTTTCTTT
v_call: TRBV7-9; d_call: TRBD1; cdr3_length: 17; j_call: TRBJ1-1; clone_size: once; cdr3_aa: CASSTRPGTGVNTEAFF; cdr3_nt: TGTGCCAGCAGCACGCGTCCCGGGACAGGGGTGAACACTGAAGCTTTCTTT
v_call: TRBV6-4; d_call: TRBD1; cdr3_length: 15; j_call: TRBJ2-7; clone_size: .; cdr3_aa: CASSGQGSDAYEQYF; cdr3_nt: TGTGCCAGCAGCGGACAGGGTTCAGACGCCTACGAGCAGTACTTC